This T cell receptor beta chain was recorded in a study of T-cell memory formation after mild COVID-19. For the study at large: In these data, TCR clusters were largely donor specific. Findings and limits, study-wide: Certain responding clones were present in pre-infection memory, suggesting participation of cross-reactive memory. A second wave expanding day 15 to 37 was CD4+-biased; contracting clones were balanced.

TCRdb itself ran the 5' RACE reads through MiXCR, one entry per CDR3 protein. The sample consists of 470,000 or so distinct CDR3 sequences, 15% to 25% of them appearing once. Germline loops: CDR1 SGHKS, CDR2 YYEKEE (reference sequence). V was clipped by 3 bases and J by 3 bases, with 16 bases between them. CDR3 length: 16 residues. This clonotype was detected a few times. The antigen remains unidentified. The chain recombines TRBV5-5 with TRBJ2-1; D might be TRBD1 (6 bases). The TCR comes from an adult woman who had mild COVID-19 (a few samples of this study predate the infection). Cell type and time point are not known. Specimen: PBMCs or a T cell subset sorted from them (not recorded which). CDR3 bases: TGTGCCAGCAGCTCCGGAAGGCAGGGGTTCTACAATGAGCAGTTCTTC. Amino acids: CASSSGRQGFYNEQFF.